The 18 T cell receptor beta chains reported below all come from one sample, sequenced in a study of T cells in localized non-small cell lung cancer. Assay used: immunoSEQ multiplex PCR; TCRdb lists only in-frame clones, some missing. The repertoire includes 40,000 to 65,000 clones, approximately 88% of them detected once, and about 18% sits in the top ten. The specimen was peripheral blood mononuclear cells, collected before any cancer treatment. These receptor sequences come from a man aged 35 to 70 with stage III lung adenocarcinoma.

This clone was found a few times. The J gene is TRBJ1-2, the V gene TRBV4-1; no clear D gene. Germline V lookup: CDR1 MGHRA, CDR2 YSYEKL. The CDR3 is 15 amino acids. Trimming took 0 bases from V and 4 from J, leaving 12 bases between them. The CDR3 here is CASSQDHNRFYGYTF. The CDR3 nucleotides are TGCGCCAGCAGCCAAGATCATAACAGATTCTATGGCTACACCTTC.

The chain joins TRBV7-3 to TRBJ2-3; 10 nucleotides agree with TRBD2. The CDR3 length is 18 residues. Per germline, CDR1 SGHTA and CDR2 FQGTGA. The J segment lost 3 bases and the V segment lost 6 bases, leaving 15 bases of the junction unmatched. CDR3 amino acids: CASSSSGGAASVTDTQYF. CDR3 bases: TGTGCCAGCAGTTCCAGCGGGGGGGCCGCCTCTGTGACAGATACGCAGTATTTT.

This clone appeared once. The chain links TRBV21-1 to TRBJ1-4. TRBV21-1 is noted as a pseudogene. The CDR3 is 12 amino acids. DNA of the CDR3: TGTGCCAGAGGAAGTTGGCATGAAAAACTGTTTTTT. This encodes CARGSWHEKLFF.

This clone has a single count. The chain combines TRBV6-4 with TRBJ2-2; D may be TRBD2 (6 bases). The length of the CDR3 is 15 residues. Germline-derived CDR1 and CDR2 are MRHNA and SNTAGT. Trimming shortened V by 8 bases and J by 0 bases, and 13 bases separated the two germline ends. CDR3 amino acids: CASGTGTSNTGELFF. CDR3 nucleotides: TGTGCCAGCGGAACCGGGACTTCGAACACCGGGGAGCTGTTTTTT.

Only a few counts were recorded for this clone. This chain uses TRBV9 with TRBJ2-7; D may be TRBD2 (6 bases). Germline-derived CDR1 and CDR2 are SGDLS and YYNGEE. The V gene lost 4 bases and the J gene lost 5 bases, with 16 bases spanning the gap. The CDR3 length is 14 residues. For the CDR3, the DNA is TGTGCCAGCAGCACAGTGGGGGGTTTGCACGAGCAGTACTTC. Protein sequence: CASSTVGGLHEQYF.

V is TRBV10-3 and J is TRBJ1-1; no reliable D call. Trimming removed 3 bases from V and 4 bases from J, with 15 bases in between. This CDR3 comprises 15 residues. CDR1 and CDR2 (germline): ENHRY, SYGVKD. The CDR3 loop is CAISDAVAGSTEAFF. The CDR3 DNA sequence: TGTGCCATCAGTGATGCGGTGGCAGGTAGCACTGAAGCTTTCTTT.

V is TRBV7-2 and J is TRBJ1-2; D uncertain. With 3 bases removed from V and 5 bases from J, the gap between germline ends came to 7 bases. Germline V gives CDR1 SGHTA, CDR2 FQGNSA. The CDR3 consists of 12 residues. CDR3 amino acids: CASSLLSYGYTF. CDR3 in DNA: TGTGCCAGCAGCTTGTTAAGTTATGGCTACACCTTC.

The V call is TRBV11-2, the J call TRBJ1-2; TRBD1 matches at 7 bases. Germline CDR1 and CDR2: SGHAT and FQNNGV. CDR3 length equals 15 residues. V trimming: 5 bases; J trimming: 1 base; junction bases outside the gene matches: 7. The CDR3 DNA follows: TGTGCCAGCAGCCCGGGACAGCTCCTTAACTATGGCTACACCTTC. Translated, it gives CASSPGQLLNYGYTF.

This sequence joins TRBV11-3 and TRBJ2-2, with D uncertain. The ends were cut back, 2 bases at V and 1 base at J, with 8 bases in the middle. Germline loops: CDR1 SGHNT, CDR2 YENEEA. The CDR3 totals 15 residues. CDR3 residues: CASSLRTGNTGELFF. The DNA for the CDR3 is TGTGCCAGCAGCTTACGGACGGGGAACACCGGGGAGCTGTTTTTT. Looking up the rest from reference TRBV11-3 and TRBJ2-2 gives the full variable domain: EAGVVQSPRYKIIEKKQPVAFWCNPISGHNTLYWYLQNLGQGPELLIRYENEEAVDDSQLPKDRFSAERLKGVDSTLKIQPAELGDSAVYLCASSLRTGNTGELFFGEGSRLTVL.

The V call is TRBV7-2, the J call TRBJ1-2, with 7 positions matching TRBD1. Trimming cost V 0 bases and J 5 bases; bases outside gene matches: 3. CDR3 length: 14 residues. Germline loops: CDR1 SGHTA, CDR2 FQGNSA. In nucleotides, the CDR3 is TGTGCCAGCAGCTTAGCAGGGGGCGAGTATGGCTACACCTTC. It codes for CASSLAGGEYGYTF.

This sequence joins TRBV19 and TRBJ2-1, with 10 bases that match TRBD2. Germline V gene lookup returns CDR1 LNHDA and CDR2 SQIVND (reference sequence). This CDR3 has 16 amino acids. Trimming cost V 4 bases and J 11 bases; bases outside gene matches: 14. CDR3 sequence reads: CASSTLGLAIPMKQFF. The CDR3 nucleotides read TGTGCCAGTAGTACCCTGGGACTAGCGATTCCAATGAAGCAGTTCTTC.

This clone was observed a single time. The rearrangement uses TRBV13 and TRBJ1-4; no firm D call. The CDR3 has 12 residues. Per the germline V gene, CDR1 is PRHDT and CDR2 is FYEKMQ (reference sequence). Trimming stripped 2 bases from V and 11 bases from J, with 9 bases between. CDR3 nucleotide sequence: TGTGCCAGCAGCTTAACTCTTGGGAAACTGTTTTTT. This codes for CASSLTLGKLFF.

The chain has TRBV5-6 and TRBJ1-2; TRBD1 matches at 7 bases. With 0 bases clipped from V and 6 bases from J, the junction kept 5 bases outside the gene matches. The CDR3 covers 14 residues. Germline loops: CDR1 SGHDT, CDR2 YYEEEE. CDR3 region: CASSLAGRGDGYTF. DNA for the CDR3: TGTGCCAGCAGCTTGGCCGGCAGGGGGGATGGCTACACCTTC.

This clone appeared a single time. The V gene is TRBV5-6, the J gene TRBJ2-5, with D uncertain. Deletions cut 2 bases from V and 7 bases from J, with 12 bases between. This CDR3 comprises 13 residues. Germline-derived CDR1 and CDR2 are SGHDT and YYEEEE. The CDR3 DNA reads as TGTGCCAGCAGCTTTCCCCCCGTCGGGACCCAGTACTTC. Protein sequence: CASSFPPVGTQYF.

CDR3 loop: CASSLGQGNEAFF. DNA of the CDR3: TGTGCCAGCAGCTTAGGGCAGGGGAATGAAGCTTTCTTT. The chain recombines TRBV7-3 with TRBJ1-1, with D possibly matching TRBD1 (6 bases). The V and J ends lost 2 bases and 7 bases respectively, with 11 bases between them. CDR3 length: 13 amino acids. The germline V gene encodes CDR1 SGHTA and CDR2 FQGTGA.

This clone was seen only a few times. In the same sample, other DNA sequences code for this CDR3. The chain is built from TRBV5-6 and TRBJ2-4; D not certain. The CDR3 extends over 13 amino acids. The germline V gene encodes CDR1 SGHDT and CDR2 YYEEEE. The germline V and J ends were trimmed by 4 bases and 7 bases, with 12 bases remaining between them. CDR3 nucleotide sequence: TGTGCCAGCAGCCAGGAGCTGGTTAACATTCAGTACTTC. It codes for CASSQELVNIQYF.

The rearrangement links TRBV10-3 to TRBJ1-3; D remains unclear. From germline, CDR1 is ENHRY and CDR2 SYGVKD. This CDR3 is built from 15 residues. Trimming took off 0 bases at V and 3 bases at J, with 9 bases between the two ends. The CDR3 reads CAISESTGSGNTIYF. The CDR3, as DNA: TGTGCCATCAGTGAGTCGACGGGGAGTGGAAACACCATATATTTT.

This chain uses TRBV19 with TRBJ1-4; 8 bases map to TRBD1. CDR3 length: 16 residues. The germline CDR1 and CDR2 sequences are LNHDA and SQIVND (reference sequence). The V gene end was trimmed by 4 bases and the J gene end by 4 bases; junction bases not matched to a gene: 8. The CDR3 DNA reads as TGTGCCAGTAGTAACTCCGCCGGGACAGGTAATGAAAAACTGTTTTTT. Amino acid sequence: CASSNSAGTGNEKLFF.